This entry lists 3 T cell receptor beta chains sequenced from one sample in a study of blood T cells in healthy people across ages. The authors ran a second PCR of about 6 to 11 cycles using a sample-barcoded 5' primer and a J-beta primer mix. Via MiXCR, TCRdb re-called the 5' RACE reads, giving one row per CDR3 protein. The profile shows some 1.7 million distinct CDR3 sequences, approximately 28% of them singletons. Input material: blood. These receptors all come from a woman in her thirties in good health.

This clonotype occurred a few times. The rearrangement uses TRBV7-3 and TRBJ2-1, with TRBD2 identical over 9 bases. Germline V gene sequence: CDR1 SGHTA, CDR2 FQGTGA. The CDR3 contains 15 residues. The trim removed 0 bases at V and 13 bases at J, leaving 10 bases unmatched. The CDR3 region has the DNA TGTGCCAGCAGCTTAACGTTAGTCCCTAGCGGGGAACAGTTCTTC. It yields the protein CASSLTLVPSGEQFF.

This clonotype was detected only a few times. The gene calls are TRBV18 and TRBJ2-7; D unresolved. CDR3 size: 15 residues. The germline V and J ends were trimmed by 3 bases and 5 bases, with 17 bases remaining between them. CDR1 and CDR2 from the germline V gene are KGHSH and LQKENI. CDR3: CASSPRANTDHEQYF. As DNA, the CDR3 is TGTGCCAGCTCACCCCGCGCAAATACAGACCACGAGCAGTACTTC. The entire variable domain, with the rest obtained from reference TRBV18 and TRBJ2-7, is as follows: NAGVMQNPRHLVRRRGQEARLRCSPMKGHSHVYWYRQLPEEGLKFMVYLQKENIIDESGMPKERFSAEFPKEGPSILRIQQVVRGDSAAYFCASSPRANTDHEQYFGPGTRLTVT.

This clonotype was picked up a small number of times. As DNA, the CDR3 is TGTGCCAGCAGCCAGTTTTTGGACAACCACTCTGGAAACACCATATATTTT. Amino acids: CASSQFLDNHSGNTIYF. The rearrangement uses TRBV7-6 and TRBJ1-3, with a weak D call TRBD1 (5 bases). V was pared by 5 bases and J by 0 bases, with 17 bases between. Germline V gene sequence: CDR1 SGHVS, CDR2 FNYEAQ. The CDR3 consists of 17 residues.